The rows below give T cell receptor beta chains drawn from one sample of a study of blood T cell repertoires in COVID-19. Generated by immunoSEQ multiplex PCR, the TCRdb table keeps only in-frame clones and is missing some. The table includes around 300,000 clones, about nine tenths detected once. Sequencing input: PBMCs or T cells enriched from blood (not recorded which). The origin of the receptors is a woman between 40 and 55 years old who had recovered from COVID-19. Both conserved end residues are part of each CDR3. The order of the fields is V gene, J gene, CDR3 protein.

v_call: TRBV28; j_call: TRBJ1-2; cdr3_aa: CASSTRTLVQGNWDTF
v_call: TRBV7-2; j_call: TRBJ2-4; cdr3_aa: CASSRLAGLAKNIQYF
v_call: TRBV7-8; j_call: TRBJ1-1; cdr3_aa: CASSLGPGIVVAEAFF
v_call: TRBV5-5; j_call: TRBJ1-2; cdr3_aa: CASSGAGTLLYYGYTF
v_call: TRBV5-1; j_call: TRBJ1-3; cdr3_aa: CASSLAGSSGNTIYF
v_call: TRBV7-2; j_call: TRBJ1-2; cdr3_aa: CASSPQTAAGGGYTF
v_call: TRBV7-8; j_call: TRBJ1-5; cdr3_aa: CASSSTRDLGGGNQPQHF
v_call: TRBV10-3; j_call: TRBJ1-3; cdr3_aa: CATATGSGNTIYF
v_call: TRBV5-1; j_call: TRBJ2-5; cdr3_aa: CASARQGFETQYF
v_call: TRBV5-1; j_call: TRBJ1-1; cdr3_aa: CASSLDPGNTEAFF
v_call: TRBV20-1; j_call: TRBJ2-3; cdr3_aa: CSASGAGSTDTQYF
v_call: TRBV11-3; j_call: TRBJ2-2; cdr3_aa: CASSLRGGETGELFF
v_call: TRBV5-1; j_call: TRBJ1-1; cdr3_aa: CASSLVAMNTEAFF
v_call: TRBV14; j_call: TRBJ2-5; cdr3_aa: CASSQGGTRAETQYF
v_call: TRBV18; j_call: TRBJ1-2; cdr3_aa: CASSPQTSNYGYTF
v_call: TRBV5-1; j_call: TRBJ2-4; cdr3_aa: CASSLSGGSLAKNIQYF
v_call: TRBV5-1; j_call: TRBJ2-3; cdr3_aa: CASSRTGGRADTQYF
v_call: TRBV7-2; j_call: TRBJ2-3; cdr3_aa: CASSFPEGGGTDTQYF
v_call: TRBV7-8; j_call: TRBJ2-7; cdr3_aa: CASSLPTSGSAYEQYF
v_call: TRBV5-1; j_call: TRBJ2-4; cdr3_aa: CASSLEVGLAKNIQYF
v_call: TRBV5-4; j_call: TRBJ2-1; cdr3_aa: CASSWSKTSGGGVGEQFF
v_call: TRBV7-9; j_call: TRBJ2-7; cdr3_aa: CASSLVQGIDEQYF
v_call: TRBV5-1; j_call: TRBJ1-3; cdr3_aa: CASSQDSSGNTIYF
v_call: TRBV10-3; j_call: TRBJ2-7; cdr3_aa: CAIRPSLVGEQYF
v_call: TRBV6-5; j_call: TRBJ2-3; cdr3_aa: CASKTGESTDTQYF
v_call: TRBV5-1; j_call: TRBJ2-7; cdr3_aa: CASSSIAGSYEQYF
v_call: TRBV4-3; j_call: TRBJ1-3; cdr3_aa: CASSPRQDSGNTIYF
v_call: TRBV3-1/TRBV3-2; j_call: TRBJ1-1; cdr3_aa: CASSPYRGDTEAFF
v_call: TRBV6-1; j_call: TRBJ2-6; cdr3_aa: CASSEQGTGANVLTF
v_call: TRBV7-9; j_call: TRBJ2-1; cdr3_aa: CASSLALSGRRGSYNEQFF
v_call: TRBV5-4; j_call: TRBJ1-2; cdr3_aa: CASSGGATGGTNYGYTF
v_call: TRBV6-5; j_call: TRBJ2-1; cdr3_aa: CASSYQIAGGYNEQFF
v_call: TRBV15; j_call: TRBJ1-4; cdr3_aa: CATSPEVGFSNEKLFF